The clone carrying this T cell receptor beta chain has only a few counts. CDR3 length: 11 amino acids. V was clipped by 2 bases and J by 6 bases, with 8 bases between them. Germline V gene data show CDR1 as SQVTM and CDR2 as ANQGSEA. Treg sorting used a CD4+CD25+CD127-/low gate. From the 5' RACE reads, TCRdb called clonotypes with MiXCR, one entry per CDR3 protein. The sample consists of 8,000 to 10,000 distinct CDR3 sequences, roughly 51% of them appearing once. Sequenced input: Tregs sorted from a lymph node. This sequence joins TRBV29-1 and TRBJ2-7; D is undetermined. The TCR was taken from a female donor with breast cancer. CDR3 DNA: TGCAGCGTTGAAACGTTCTCCGAGCAGTACTTC. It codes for CSVETFSEQYF.